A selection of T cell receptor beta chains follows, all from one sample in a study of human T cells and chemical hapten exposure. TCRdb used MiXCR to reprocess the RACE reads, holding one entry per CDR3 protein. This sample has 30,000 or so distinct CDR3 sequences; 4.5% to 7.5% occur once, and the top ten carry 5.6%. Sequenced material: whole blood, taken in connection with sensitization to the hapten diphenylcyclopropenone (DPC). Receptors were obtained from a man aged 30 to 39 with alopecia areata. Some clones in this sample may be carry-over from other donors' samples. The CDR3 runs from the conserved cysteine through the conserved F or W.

CASSLASVRYGYTF TRBJ1-2 TRBV7-9
CSVRVGQGYGYTF TRBJ1-2 TRBV29-1
CASTTLGNTGELFF TRBJ2-2 TRBV11-2
CASSRQAIKETQYF TRBJ2-5 TRBV6-5
CATIGPGEQYF TRBJ2-7 TRBV24-1
CASSLGTTGELFF TRBJ2-2 TRBV18
CSARSSLAGSTDTQYF TRBJ2-3 TRBV20-1
CASSQDRTGTQYF TRBJ2-3 TRBV4-1
CASTFDRVSSGANVLTF TRBJ2-6 TRBV12-3/TRBV12-4
CASSSHSTARGEAFF TRBJ1-1 TRBV6-2/TRBV6-3
CASSYGGEAFF TRBJ1-1 TRBV19
CSAGTSGTDTQYF TRBJ2-3 TRBV20-1
CASSQGGAPGANVLTF TRBJ2-6 TRBV7-9
CASSQATVPPPEQYF TRBJ2-7 TRBV7-2
CASSPARQGGPVSSGNTIYF TRBJ1-3 TRBV12-3/TRBV12-4
CASTPRGGQTYNEQFF TRBJ2-1 TRBV12-3/TRBV12-4
CASSPTGGANNEQFF TRBJ2-1 TRBV19
CASSFALSYEQYF TRBJ2-7 TRBV27
CASSSASSPETQYF TRBJ2-5 TRBV7-2
CASSFGSSRGYTF TRBJ1-2 TRBV12-3/TRBV12-4
CASSLDANEQYF TRBJ2-7 TRBV5-1
CASSLSGTGIDTQYF TRBJ2-3 TRBV7-2
CSARGPGGETQYF TRBJ2-5 TRBV29-1
CASSRQGESGEQYF TRBJ2-7 TRBV12-3/TRBV12-4
CASSESLGTSGTYEQYF TRBJ2-7 TRBV25-1
CSVERATNYGYTF TRBJ1-2 TRBV29-1
CASSVAASGSYEQYF TRBJ2-7 TRBV9
CASSLLNSNQPQHF TRBJ1-5 TRBV7-2
CASSSGLGQATDTQYF TRBJ2-3 TRBV7-9
CASSQLRGVGEQFF TRBJ2-1 TRBV4-3
CASSFEGHSGNTIYF TRBJ1-3 TRBV12-3/TRBV12-4
CASSPGGIRETQYF TRBJ2-5 TRBV12-3/TRBV12-4
CASSERVHWGTTYEQYF TRBJ2-7 TRBV3-1
CASSTRGVANEQFF TRBJ2-1 TRBV18
CASRAFVGATDTQYF TRBJ2-3 TRBV12-3/TRBV12-4
CASSYRITGRDGETQYF TRBJ2-5 TRBV6-2/TRBV6-3
CSVYGTDQETQYF TRBJ2-5 TRBV29-1
CAWSAGAGELFF TRBJ2-2 TRBV30
CASVGLEYNEQFFF TRBJ2-1 TRBV7-9
CSVEAIRGETQYF TRBJ2-5 TRBV29-1
CASIQGAPTEAFF TRBJ1-1 TRBV6-6
CASSGQTTNEKLFF TRBJ1-4 TRBV6-1
CASSFWTSGNANTGELFELFF TRBJ2-2 TRBV3-1
CATSDPDRAYEQYF TRBJ2-7 TRBV24-1
CASSQDRASVYEQYF TRBJ2-7 TRBV4-3
CATSDPGLAVTSTDTQYF TRBJ2-3 TRBV24-1
CASRPLSGPLSTDTQYF TRBJ2-3 TRBV6-2/TRBV6-3
CASSPETGFLGF TRBJ2-5 TRBV7-6
CASSDSLGSGGRNEQFF TRBJ2-1 TRBV6-4
CARSLGGPNTGELFF TRBJ2-2 TRBV5-3
CASSSWTSGRAYTDTQYF TRBJ2-3 TRBV7-2
CASSLPGLAGGPGNEQFF TRBJ2-1 TRBV7-2
CASSAGRPYGYTF TRBJ1-2 TRBV6-1
CASSPNPNPPQETQYF TRBJ2-5 TRBV7-7